The source of this T cell receptor (beta chain) is a study of shared clonotypes between healthy human individuals. Study results and limitations: Naive CD4 clonotypes were shared across a handful of donors at roughly 5.3%.

This CDR3 comprises 19 residues. J gave up 3 bases and V 5 bases, and 22 bases lay outside the gene matches. The germline V gene encodes CDR1 MNHEY and CDR2 SMNVEV (reference sequence). The data were produced by immunoSEQ multiplex PCR, yet TCRdb's version contains in-frame clones alone and is incomplete. Here the sample spans 780,000 or so clones, roughly 72% being singletons. As concerns this clone: The antigen remains unidentified.

The clonotype originates from a woman aged 25 to 39 in good health. V is TRBV27 and J is TRBJ2-7; 7 bases match TRBD2. The sequencing input was memory CD4+ T cells sorted from blood. Subset denoted: CD45RA-negative fraction. CDR3 loop: CASSRKFGLAVTKHYEQYF. In DNA form, the CDR3 reads TGTGCCAGCAGTCGGAAATTTGGGCTAGCGGTAACCAAGCACTACGAGCAGTACTTC.